These 6 T cell receptor beta chains share one sample of origin, sequenced in a study of CD8+ T cells in alopecia areata. As for treatment: oral pan-JAK inhibitor, 5-10 mg twice daily. RNA, once extracted, was reverse transcribed into cDNA for use as the sequencing template. Only in-frame clones appear in the TCRdb table, and some are missing; sequencing was by immunoSEQ multiplex PCR. The sample records roughly 190,000 clones, 45% to 65% being singletons. The input for sequencing was CD4+ T cells sorted from blood, taken at week 4, from a patient treated with tofacitinib. The receptors shown here come from a human donor with alopecia areata.

On this clone itself: Other DNA sequences in the sample encode the same CDR3. The rearrangement joins TRBV5-6 to TRBJ2-2; D is perhaps TRBD1 (5 bases). From germline, CDR1 is SGHDT and CDR2 YYEEEE. V was cut by 0 bases and J by 6 bases, with 6 bases left in between. CDR3 length: 13 amino acids. The CDR3 nucleotides read TGTGCCAGCAGCTTGGCAGGGCCCGGGGAGCTGTTTTTT. This gives the protein CASSLAGPGELFF.

This clone was counted only a few times. The CDR3 DNA sequence: TGTGCCAGCAGTTCCAGGGGGCAGGTTAATCAGCCCCAGCATTTT. It codes for CASSSRGQVNQPQHF. This chain uses TRBV6-1 with TRBJ1-5; 8 bases align to TRBD1. CDR1 is MNHNS, CDR2 SASEGT, per germline. CDR3 length: 15 residues. V lost 5 bases and J lost 4; bases outside the gene matches: 7.

The chain is built from TRBV9 and TRBJ2-5; possibly TRBD1 for D (6 bases). V lost 4 bases and J lost 5, with 15 bases in between. The CDR3 runs 14 residues. The germline CDR1 and CDR2 sequences are SGDLS and YYNGEE. DNA of the CDR3: TGTGCCAGCAGCACCCGGGACATGGGGGAGACCCAGTACTTC. Translated, it gives CASSTRDMGETQYF. The whole variable domain, remainder taken from reference TRBV9 and TRBJ2-5, is DSGVTQTPKHLITATGQRVTLRCSPRSGDLSVYWYQQSLDQGLQFLIQYYNGEERAKGNILERFSAQQFPDLHSELNLSSLELGDSALYFCASSTRDMGETQYFGPGTRLLVL.

The chain is built from TRBV7-2 and TRBJ2-2; 7 positions agree with TRBD2. The junction had 10 bases not matched to a gene; V was cut back by 5 bases and J by 1 base. There are 17 residues in the CDR3. CDR1 is SGHTA, CDR2 FQGNSA, per germline. The CDR3 DNA is TGTGCCAGCAGCCTCTCCTGGGGGGGATGGAACACCGGGGAGCTGTTTTTT. Translation gives CASSLSWGGWNTGELFF. The whole variable domain, remainder taken from reference TRBV7-2 and TRBJ2-2, is GAGVSQSPSNKVTEKGKDVELRCDPISGHTALYWYRQSLGQGLEFLIYFQGNSAPDKSGLPSDRFSAERTGGSVSTLTIQRTQQEDSAVYLCASSLSWGGWNTGELFFGEGSRLTVL.

CDR3 in DNA: TGCAGCGTTGGAGGAGGAAACGGGGAAGCTTTCTTT. This translates into CSVGGGNGEAFF. This rearrangement joins TRBV29-1 to TRBJ1-1; D not resolved. The CDR3 has 12 amino acids. Trimming took off 4 bases at V and 8 bases at J, with 14 bases between the two ends. Germline CDR1 SQVTM, CDR2 ANQGSEA.

The J gene is TRBJ2-1, the V gene TRBV30; TRBD2 aligns across 7 bases. The CDR3 is 14 amino acids. J was trimmed by 1 base and V by 5 bases; bases with no gene match: 5. Germline CDR1 reads GTSNPN; CDR2 reads SVGIG (reference sequence). The CDR3 DNA sequence: TGTGCCTGGGAAGCGGGGATGTCCTACAATGAGCAGTTCTTC. Encoded protein: CAWEAGMSYNEQFF.